Listed below are T cell receptor beta chains from one sample, sequenced in a study of Ad26.COV2.S vaccination and SARS-CoV-2 variants. Some clones are missing from TCRdb's copy, which holds only in-frame ones; the method was immunoSEQ multiplex PCR. Of fewer than 800,000 clones listed, about 90% were seen once; the top ten hold around 1.5%. The sample here was peripheral blood, taken in a trial of Ad26.COV2.S vaccine versus placebo. The receptors stem from a person between 18 and 59 years old who received the Ad26.COV2.S COVID-19 vaccine or a placebo. Both conserved end residues are part of each CDR3. The order of the fields is V gene, CDR3 protein.

TRBV3-1/TRBV3-2 CASSPPHPGEQFF
TRBV7-9 CASSPMGLAGKEQYF
TRBV19 CASSPRERSNEQFF
TRBV6-4 CASSRETWGTQYF
TRBV29-1 CSGGQGVTEAFF
TRBV27 CASSSGRTEAFF
TRBV5-1 CASSGSGSGNTIYF
TRBV4-2 CASSNRDGAYEQYF
TRBV5-6 CASSWGQPATEAFF
TRBV29-1 CSAGDPNTGELFF
TRBV6-6 CASSYRDEQYF
TRBV27 CASSLPGRETQYF
TRBV19 CASSILASGDNEQFF
TRBV30 CAWTTMGAGEQFF